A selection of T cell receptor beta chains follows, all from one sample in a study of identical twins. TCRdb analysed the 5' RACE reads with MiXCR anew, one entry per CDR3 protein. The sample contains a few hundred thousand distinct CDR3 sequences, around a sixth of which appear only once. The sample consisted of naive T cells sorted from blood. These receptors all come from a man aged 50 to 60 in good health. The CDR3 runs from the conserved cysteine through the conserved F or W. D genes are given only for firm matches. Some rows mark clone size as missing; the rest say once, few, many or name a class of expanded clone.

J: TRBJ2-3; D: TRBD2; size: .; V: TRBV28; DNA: TGTGCCAGCAGTTTAGGGGGAGGGCCCGCAGATACGCAGTATTTT; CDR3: CASSLGGGPADTQYF
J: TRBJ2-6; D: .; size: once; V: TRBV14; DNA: TGTGCCAGCAGCCAGACAGGAACTGGGGCCAACGTCCTGACTTTC; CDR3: CASSQTGTGANVLTF
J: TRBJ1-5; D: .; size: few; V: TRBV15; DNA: TGTGCCACCAGCAGAGACCGGCGCCTGCAGCATTTT; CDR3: CATSRDRRLQHF
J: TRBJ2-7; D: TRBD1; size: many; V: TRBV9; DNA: TGTGCCAGCAGCGCGGGGACAGTCGGCTACGAGCAGTACTTC; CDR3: CASSAGTVGYEQYF
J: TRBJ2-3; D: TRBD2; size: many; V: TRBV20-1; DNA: TGCAGTGCTAGGAAAACAGGAGGGACTACCTTAGGTACAGATACGCAGTATTTT; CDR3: CSARKTGGTTLGTDTQYF
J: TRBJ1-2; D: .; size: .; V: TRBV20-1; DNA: TGCAGTGCTAGAGATGCAGGGTTGAGCGGCTACACCTTC; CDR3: CSARDAGLSGYTF
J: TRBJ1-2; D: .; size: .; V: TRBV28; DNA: TGTGCCAGCAGTTTCTCAATTTACACTATCGATGGCTACACCTTC; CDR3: CASSFSIYTIDGYTF
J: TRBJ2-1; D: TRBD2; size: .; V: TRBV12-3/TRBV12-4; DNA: TGTGCCAGCAGTTTTTTCGGGAGGGCCCCTGGCGGGCAGTTCTTC; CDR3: CASSFFGRAPGGQFF
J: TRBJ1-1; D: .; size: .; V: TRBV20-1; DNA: TGCAGTGCTAGAGATGGGAGGGATACTGAAGCTTTCTTT; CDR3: CSARDGRDTEAFF
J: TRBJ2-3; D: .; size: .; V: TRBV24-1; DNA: TGTGCCACCAGAACAGCGGAGATGGGAGATACGCAGTATTTT; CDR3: CATRTAEMGDTQYF
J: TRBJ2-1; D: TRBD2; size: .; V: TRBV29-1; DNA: TGCAGCGGCGCCGGGGGACTACCATACAATGAGCAGTTCTTC; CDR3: CSGAGGLPYNEQFF
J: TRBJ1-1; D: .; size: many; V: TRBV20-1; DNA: TGCAGTGCTAGAGATGTCTCGGGAACTGAAGCTTTCTTT; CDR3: CSARDVSGTEAFF
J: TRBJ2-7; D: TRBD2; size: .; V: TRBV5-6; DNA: TGTGCCAGCAGCTTGCGACTAGCGGGAGGTTTTCGTGAGCAGTACTTC; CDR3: CASSLRLAGGFREQYF
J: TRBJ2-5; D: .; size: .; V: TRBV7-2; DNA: TGTGCCAGCAGCTTAGACCCTCTTAGAGACCAAGAGACCCAGTACTTC; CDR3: CASSLDPLRDQETQYF
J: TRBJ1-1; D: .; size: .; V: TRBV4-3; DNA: TGCGCCAGCAGCCCTTCCGACACCATGAACACTGAAGCTTTCTTT; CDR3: CASSPSDTMNTEAFF
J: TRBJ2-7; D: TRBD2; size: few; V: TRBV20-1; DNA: TGCAGTGCTAATCCACTAGCGGGGGGGCCTTACGAGCAGTACTTC; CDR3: CSANPLAGGPYEQYF
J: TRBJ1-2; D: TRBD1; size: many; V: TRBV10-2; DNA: TGCGCCAGCAGTGAAGAAGTTGGGACAGGGCGAAGAGGCTACACCTTC; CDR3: CASSEEVGTGRRGYTF
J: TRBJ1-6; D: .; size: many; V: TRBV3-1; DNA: TGTGCCAGCAGCCAAGATCCGGGGGCAAATTCACCCCTCCACTTT; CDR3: CASSQDPGANSPLHF
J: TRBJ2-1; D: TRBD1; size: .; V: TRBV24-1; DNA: TGTGCCACCAGTGATCCGACAGGGGCGCTCCTGAATGAGCAGTTCTTC; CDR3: CATSDPTGALLNEQFF
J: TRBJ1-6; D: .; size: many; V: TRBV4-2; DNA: TGTGCCAGCAGCCAAGAATGGGAGGGGAATTCACCCCTCCACTTT; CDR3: CASSQEWEGNSPLHF
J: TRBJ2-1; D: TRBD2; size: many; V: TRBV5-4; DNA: TGTGCCAGCAGCTTGCCCCATGACCCCGGGGGGGGGCCCGCGGCTAGCTCCTACAATGAGCAGTTCTTC; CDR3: CASSLPHDPGGGPAASSYNEQFF
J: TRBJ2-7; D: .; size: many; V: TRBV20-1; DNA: TGCAGTGCTAGTAGGTTAGGCAGGGGGGATGAGCAGTACTTC; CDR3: CSASRLGRGDEQYF
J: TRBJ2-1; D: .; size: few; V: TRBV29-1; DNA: TGCAGCGTTGAAGTCGCTGATAAACACCTCTATGAGCAGTTCTTC; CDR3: CSVEVADKHLYEQFF
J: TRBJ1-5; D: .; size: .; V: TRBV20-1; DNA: TGCAGTGCAGGAGGGACCGAAGGTCAGCCCCAGCATTTT; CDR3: CSAGGTEGQPQHF
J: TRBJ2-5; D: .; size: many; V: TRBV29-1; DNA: TGCAGCGTTGAGGGCAGCCAACTACAAGAGACCCAGTACTTC; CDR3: CSVEGSQLQETQYF
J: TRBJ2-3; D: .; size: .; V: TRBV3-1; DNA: TGTGCCAGCAGCCAAGCCGTTGCAGATACGCAGTATTTT; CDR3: CASSQAVADTQYF
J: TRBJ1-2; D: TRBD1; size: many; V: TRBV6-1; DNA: TGTGCCAGCAGAACGACAGGGGAAGACTATGGCTACACCTTC; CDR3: CASRTTGEDYGYTF
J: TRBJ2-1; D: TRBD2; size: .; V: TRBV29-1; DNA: TGCAGCGGTCTAATTCCGGGACTACTCAATGAGCAGTTCTTC; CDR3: CSGLIPGLLNEQFF
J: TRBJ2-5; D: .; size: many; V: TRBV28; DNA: TGTGCCAGCAGGCGGGCGGGATATGGGGAGACCCAGTACTTC; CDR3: CASRRAGYGETQYF
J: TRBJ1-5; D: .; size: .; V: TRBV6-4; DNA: TGTGCCAGCAGTGACCGAGGCAATCAGCCCCAGCATTTT; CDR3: CASSDRGNQPQHF
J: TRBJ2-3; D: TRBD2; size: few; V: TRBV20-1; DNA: TGCAGTGCTAGAGGATGGGAGGCTAGCGGTACAGATACGCAGTATTTT; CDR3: CSARGWEASGTDTQYF
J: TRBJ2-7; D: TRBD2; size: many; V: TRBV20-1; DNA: TGCAGTGCTACGTTGCGGGGGGATGCCTACGAGCAGTACTTC; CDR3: CSATLRGDAYEQYF
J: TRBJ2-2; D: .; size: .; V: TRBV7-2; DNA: TGTGCCAGCACCTTTAAAGGGGGGGCCGACACCGGGGAGCTGTTTTTT; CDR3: CASTFKGGADTGELFF
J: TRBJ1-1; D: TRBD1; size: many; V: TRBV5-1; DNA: TGCGCCAGCAGACAGGGGGGGTACGACACTGAAGCTTTCTTT; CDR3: CASRQGGYDTEAFF
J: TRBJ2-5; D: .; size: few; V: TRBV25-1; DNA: TGTGCCAGCTCGATGGGAACCCAAGAGACCCAGTACTTC; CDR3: CASSMGTQETQYF
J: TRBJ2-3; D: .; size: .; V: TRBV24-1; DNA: TGTGCCACCAGTGTCCGGAGTGGCGGCACAGATACGCAGTATTTT; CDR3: CATSVRSGGTDTQYF
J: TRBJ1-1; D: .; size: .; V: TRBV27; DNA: TGTGCCAGCAGTCCGACAGACCGGAACACTGAAGCTTTCTTT; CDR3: CASSPTDRNTEAFF
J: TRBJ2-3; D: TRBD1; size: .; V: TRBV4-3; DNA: TGCGCCAGCACCCCCCGGACAGGGTTAGGCACAGATACGCAGTATTTT; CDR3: CASTPRTGLGTDTQYF
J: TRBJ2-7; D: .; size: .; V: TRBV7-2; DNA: TGTGCCAGCAGCTCGAGGAGGGGCGCAATCGACGAGCAGTACTTC; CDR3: CASSSRRGAIDEQYF
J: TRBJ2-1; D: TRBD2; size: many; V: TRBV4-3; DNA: TGCGCCAGCAGCCAAGATCTTAAAGCGGGGGGGAATGAGCAGTTCTTC; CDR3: CASSQDLKAGGNEQFF
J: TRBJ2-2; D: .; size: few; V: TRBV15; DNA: TGTGCCACCAGCAGAGGGGTATTGGGGGGGGAGCTGTTTTTT; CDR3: CATSRGVLGGELFF
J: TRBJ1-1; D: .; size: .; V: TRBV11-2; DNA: TGTGCCAGCAGCTTAGACGGGCAGGAAGCTTTCTTT; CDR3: CASSLDGQEAFF
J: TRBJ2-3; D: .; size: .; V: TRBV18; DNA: TGTGCCAGCTCACCTGTCAAATCGGGTGCATGGGCAGATACGCAGTATTTT; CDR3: CASSPVKSGAWADTQYF
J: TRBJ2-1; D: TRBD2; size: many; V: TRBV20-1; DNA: TGCAGTGCACAGCGGGGCTTCAATGAGCAGTTCTTC; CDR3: CSAQRGFNEQFF
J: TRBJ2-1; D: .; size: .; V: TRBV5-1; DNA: TGCGCCAGCAGCTGGCCCCGGGCAGGGATTTTAGGAAGTTACAATGAGCAGTTCTTC; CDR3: CASSWPRAGILGSYNEQFF
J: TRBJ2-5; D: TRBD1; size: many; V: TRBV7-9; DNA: TGTGCCAGCAGCCCCGGGACAGGGAGAGGAGAGACCCAGTACTTC; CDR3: CASSPGTGRGETQYF
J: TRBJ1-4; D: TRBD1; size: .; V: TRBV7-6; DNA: TGTGCCAGCAGCCCGCGACCGGGACAGGATGAAAAACTGTTTTTT; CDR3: CASSPRPGQDEKLFF
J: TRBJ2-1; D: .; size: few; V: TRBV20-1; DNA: TGCAGTGCTAGACCGACAGGAAATCAAAGCAATGAGCAGTTCTTC; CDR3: CSARPTGNQSNEQFF
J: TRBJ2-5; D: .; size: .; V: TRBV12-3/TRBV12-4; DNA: TGTGCCAGCAGTCGTCTTAGGCGGGGCAGCAACGAGACCCAGTACTTC; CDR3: CASSRLRRGSNETQYF
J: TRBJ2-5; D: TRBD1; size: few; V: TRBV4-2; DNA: TGTGCCAGCAGCCAAGTCGCAGGGACAGGGGTGGAGACCCAGTACTTC; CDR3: CASSQVAGTGVETQYF
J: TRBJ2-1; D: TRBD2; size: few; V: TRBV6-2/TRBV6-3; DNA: TGTGCCAGCAGTTACCGCAAGGGACTAGCGGGAGCCCTAAGCAATGAGCAGTTCTTC; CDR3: CASSYRKGLAGALSNEQFF
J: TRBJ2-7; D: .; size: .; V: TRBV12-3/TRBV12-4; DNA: TGTGCCAGCAGTTTACGCCTTGGCGAGCAGTACTTC; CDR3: CASSLRLGEQYF
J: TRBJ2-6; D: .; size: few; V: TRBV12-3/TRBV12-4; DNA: TGTGCCAGCAGTTCTAGAGGGACCGGGGCCAACGTCCTGACTTTC; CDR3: CASSSRGTGANVLTF
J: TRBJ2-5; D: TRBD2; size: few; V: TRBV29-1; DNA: TGCAGCGTTGAAGGGGGGCCGGGACTAGCGAACCAAGAGACCCAGTACTTC; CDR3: CSVEGGPGLANQETQYF
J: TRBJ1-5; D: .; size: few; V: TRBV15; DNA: TGTGCCACCAGCAGAGATTTCAGCAATCAGCCCCAGCATTTT; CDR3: CATSRDFSNQPQHF
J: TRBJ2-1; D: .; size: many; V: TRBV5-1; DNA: TGCGCCAGCAGCTTGTCCAGGGCAATAGAGCAGTTCTTC; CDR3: CASSLSRAIEQFF
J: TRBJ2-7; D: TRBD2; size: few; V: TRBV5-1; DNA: TGCGCCAGCAGCTTGGCTGCGGGGAGGGGTTACGAGCAGTACTTC; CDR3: CASSLAAGRGYEQYF
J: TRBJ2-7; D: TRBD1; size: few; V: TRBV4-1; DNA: TGCGCCAGCAGCCCAGGACAGGGGGCGGTTAACGAGCAGTACTTC; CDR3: CASSPGQGAVNEQYF
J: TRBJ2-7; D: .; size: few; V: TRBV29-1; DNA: TGCAGCGTTGGGGGGCGGCAGTACTACGAGCAGTACTTC; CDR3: CSVGGRQYYEQYF
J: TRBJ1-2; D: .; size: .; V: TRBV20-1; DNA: TGCAGTGCTAGAGATCTTTATGGCTATGGCTACACCTTC; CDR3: CSARDLYGYGYTF